The present TCR beta chain was sequenced within a study of shared clonotypes between healthy human individuals (dated by TCRdb to 2018 to 2020). Concerning the study at large: A few men and two women, aged 18 to 49 years, made up the cohort. For each donor, three plates each were used for CD4 naive and CD4 memory, two plates were used for CD8 naive, and one plate was used for CD8 memory. Blood TCR repertoires of roughly 5 healthy adults were deeply sequenced to estimate repertoire size and the extent of clonotype sharing between individuals. Libraries were prepared and TCR repertoires were sequenced by different laboratories using diverse techniques, in order to increase sequencing depth and limit assay-specific biases. Leukapheresis yielded between about 0.9 and 9 billion PBMCs per donor. What the study reported, not specific to this receptor: Clonotypes shared by all four sorted-subset donors showed higher generation probabilities than non-shared clonotypes. Sharing across a handful of donors was observed for about 4.8% of naive CD4, over 3% of naive CD8, roughly 2.4% of memory CD4, and about 0.39% of memory CD8 clonotypes. Rarefaction of sorted-subset datasets indicated incomplete sequencing despite the large sequencing depth. Pairwise subsampling led to the expectation that sequencing depth would affect the degree of clonotype sharing among donors. Sampling was limited to blood, and TCR repertoires in tissue likely differ from TCR repertoires in blood. Larger estimated clonotype richness was generally found for naive subsets than for memory subsets. Because the study included a small number of donors, the genetic and exposure-history diversity represented was limited.

CD8 naive samples consisted of CD45RO-negative cells that were positively selected for CCR7, yielding a CD45RA+CCR7+ population without TemRA cells. The donors were healthy, HIV-negative adults who had no recently reported acute infections or vaccinations. Every donor was a Caucasian adult living in Nashville, Tennessee, USA. Blood was obtained by leukapheresis, after which PBMCs were separated by Ficoll-Histopaque density gradient centrifugation and cryopreserved in liquid nitrogen vapor phase. Analytical flow cytometry was used to check the purity and quantity of each magnetically sorted T cell population. Genomic DNA was isolated from each sorted fraction and quantified by UV absorbance on a Nanodrop 2000c. Concerning this clone: This clone's antigen is unknown. One base away there is no much larger clone; base qualities are not given.

TCR CDR3 regions were amplified from genomic DNA by multiplex PCR using the deep immunoSEQ assay. Genomic DNA extracted from each cell subset was distributed evenly over all wells of several immunoSEQ 96-well plates, and each plate served as one replicate. For sorted subsets, each replicate PCR was loaded with 200 ng genomic DNA, equivalent to 25,000 to 35,000 T cell genomes. Purified libraries were measured with a Qubit 3.0 fluorometer, size-checked on a Bioanalyzer 2100, and measured again with the KAPA Library Quantification kit. Every immunoSEQ 96-well plate was sequenced on a dedicated single-read 150-cycle Illumina NextSeq 550 flow cell. Regarding the original processing steps: Because only junctional sequences without quality scores were contained in the immunoSEQ output, filtering matching that applied to full-length reads could not be performed. To assign V/J genes and CDR3, sequences were annotated using PyIR, a Python wrapper for IgBLAST v1.9, with IMGT germline references. Reads were removed for weak V/J assignments (E-value above 1e-6), missing CDR3, stop codons, out-of-frame junctions, or ambiguous translated residues. V3J clonotypes were defined as sequences sharing an identical inferred V gene, J gene, and CDR3 amino acid sequence. Percentage overlap between repertoires was calculated by dividing the number of shared unique clonotypes by the size of the smaller repertoire. Repertoire richness was assessed with RTK rarefaction, the Chao1 estimator, and Recon v2.1 estimates of unobserved clonotypes. OLGA was used to compute generation probabilities for all TCRbeta clonotypes that the gDNA method yielded from a handful of donors. TCRdb holds this immuneACCESS table with in-frame rearrangements only. Some clones are missing; in checked studies, unresolved V genes explain under half, and the rest has no known cause. That table is the source of V, J and clone size, and D and trimming were worked out from the DNA. In all, the sample holds roughly 2,000,000 clones, and about 95% of those were seen once. The ten largest clones add up to 1% to 1.5% of the sample.

The CDR3 starts with the cysteine, ends with the phenylalanine, and has 15 residues. Only the CDR3 part of the read is kept: 45 bases, read in frame from the first base. Trimming takes 0 bases from V and 4 bases from J, and the germline ends sit 11 bases apart. Taken from the germline V gene, the CDR1 and CDR2 loops are SGHDT and YYEEEE. The rearranged chain carries TRBV5-6 and TRBJ1-5, with no reliable assignment of the D segment. The clonotype originates from a man aged 18 to 30 in good health. Sequencing used naive CD8+ T cells sorted from blood. The cell subset or site label, as the study defines it: CD45RA+CCR7+. The base sequence is TGTGCCAGCAGCTTGGACGGGGTGGGGAATCAGCCCCAGCATTTT. The translation is CASSLDGVGNQPQHF. The full variable domain, with segments outside the CDR3 supplied by the reference TRBV5-6 and TRBJ1-5 proteins, appears as DAGVTQSPTHLIKTRGQQVTLRCSPKSGHDTVSWYQQALGQGPQFIFQYYEEEERQRGNFPDRFSGHQFPNYSSELNVNALLLGDSALYLCASSLDGVGNQPQHFGDGTRLSIL.